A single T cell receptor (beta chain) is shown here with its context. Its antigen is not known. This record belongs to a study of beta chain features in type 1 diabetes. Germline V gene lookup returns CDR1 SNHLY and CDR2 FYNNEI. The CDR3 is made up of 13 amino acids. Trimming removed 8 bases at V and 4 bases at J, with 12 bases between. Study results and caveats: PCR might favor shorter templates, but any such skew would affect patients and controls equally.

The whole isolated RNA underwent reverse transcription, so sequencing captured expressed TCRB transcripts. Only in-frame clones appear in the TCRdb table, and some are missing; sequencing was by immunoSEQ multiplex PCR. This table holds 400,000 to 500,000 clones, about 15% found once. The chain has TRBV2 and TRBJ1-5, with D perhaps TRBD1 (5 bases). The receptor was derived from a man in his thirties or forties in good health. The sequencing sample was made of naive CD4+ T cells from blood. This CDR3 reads CASGGLPNQPQHF. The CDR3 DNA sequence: TGTGCCAGCGGGGGACTGCCTAATCAGCCCCAGCATTTT.